Detailed here is one T cell receptor (beta chain). This sample is part of a study of CD8 T cells in Susac syndrome. Overall study: At the time their blood was drawn, patients with Susac syndrome were either therapy-naive, on corticosteroids (with some of them also receiving intravenous immunoglobulin), or on intravenous immunoglobulin alone.

CD8+ and CD4+ T cells taken from blood had their TCR beta sequenced. Each Susac syndrome patient had definite or probable disease by recently defined criteria. While CD8+ and CD4+ T cells were isolated negatively, TEMRA cells were enriched by FACS. CDR1 is DFQATT and CDR2 is SNEGSKA in the germline V gene (reference sequence). J lost 11 bases, V lost 0 bases, and 6 bases had no gene match. The CDR3 is made up of 12 amino acids. Random hexamers served to reverse transcribe roughly 0.45 to 1 ug RNA. TCRdb used MiXCR to reprocess the immunoSEQ multiplex PCR reads, holding one entry per CDR3 protein. This sample carries 150,000 to 200,000 distinct CDR3 sequences, under 97% of them seen once, and the ten largest clones take approximately 0.1%.

The chain recombines TRBV20-1 with TRBJ1-1; TRBD1 matches at 7 bases. The sample comprised CD4+ T cells from PBMCs. This receptor was obtained from a human donor with Susac syndrome. In DNA form, the CDR3 reads TGCAGTGCTAGAGACGACAGGGAAGGTGCTTTCTTT. Its protein is CSARDDREGAFF.